The next 16 T cell receptor beta chains were all read from a single sample in a study of T cells in women clearing cervical HPV infection. Data came from immunoSEQ multiplex PCR; TCRdb stores just in-frame clones and leaves some out. The sample features tens of thousands of clones, with more than 20% in its top ten. Sequenced sample: blood buffy coat. These TCRs come from a woman between 18 and 75 years old with a cervical HPV16 infection that either progressed to CIN3+ or cleared (not recorded which).

On this clone: The sequence runs out 3 residues before the end of the CDR3; the remainder is reconstructed from the germline J gene. The chain links TRBV30 to TRBJ2-7, with TRBD1 as a possible D gene (6 bases). Between the trimmed V and J ends, which lost 2 bases and 2 bases, there was a span of 7 bases. The CDR3 runs to 12 residues. Germline V gene sequence: CDR1 GTSNPN, CDR2 SVGIG (reference sequence). CDR3 in amino acids: CAWSQGTYEQYF. CDR3 bases read: TGTGCCTGGAGTCAGGGGACCTACGAG. Variable domain in full (rest from reference TRBV30 and TRBJ2-7): SQTIHQWPATLVQPVGSPLSLECTVEGTSNPNLYWYRQAAGRGLQLLFYSVGIGQISSEVPQNLSASRPQDRQFILSSKKLLLSDSGFYLCAWSQGTYEQYFGPGTRLTVT.

Regarding this clone: The read terminates 3 residues ahead of where the CDR3 ends, so the germline J gene completes it. The rearrangement joins TRBV20-1 to TRBJ2-3; TRBD2 agrees at 10 bases. The CDR3 extends over 19 amino acids. The V segment lost 5 bases and the J segment 2 bases; nucleotides outside the gene matches: 19. Germline V gene sequence: CDR1 DFQATT, CDR2 SNEGSKA (reference sequence). The covered CDR3 bases are TGCAGTGCTTGGGCACCGGGACTAGCGAGCAAAAACCTCACAGATACG. This translates into CSAWAPGLASKNLTDT. In full, the CDR3 is CSAWAPGLASKNLTDTQYF.

A remark on this clone: The sequence runs out 3 residues before the end of the CDR3; the remainder is reconstructed from the germline J gene. The genes are TRBV11-3 and TRBJ2-7; D gene unclear. Trimming removed 1 base at V and 5 bases at J, with 6 bases between. The CDR3 covers 12 residues. Germline assignment: CDR1 SGHNT and CDR2 YENEEA. The sequenced CDR3 bases are TGTGCCAGCAGCTTAGTCGAGGACGAG. Encoded protein: CASSLVEDE. The complete CDR3 protein is CASSLVEDEQYF.

The covered CDR3 bases are TGTGCCAGCAGTTCGAGGGGGGGCATCTACGAG. It yields the protein CASSSRGGIYE. The full CDR3 sequence reads CASSSRGGIYEQYF. The chain links TRBV27 to TRBJ2-7, with D tentatively TRBD2 (7 bases). The sequenced fragment ends 3 residues before the CDR3 boundary, so the rest is inferred from the germline J gene. The V end was cut by 4 bases, the J end by 3 bases, with 13 bases between. Germline CDR1 MNHEY, CDR2 SMNVEV (reference sequence). The CDR3 extends over 14 amino acids.

In the case of this clone: The sequence runs out 3 residues before the end of the CDR3; the remainder is reconstructed from the germline J gene. The chain combines TRBV14 with TRBJ1-2; 11 nucleotides line up with TRBD1. The CDR3 totals 13 residues. Germline CDR1 SGHDN, CDR2 FVKESK. The covered CDR3 bases are TGTGCCAGCAGCCAAAGGACAGGGGGCGGC. This codes for CASSQRTGGG. Given in full, the CDR3 is CASSQRTGGGYTF.

A remark on this clone: The read ends 3 residues before the CDR3 terminus; that terminus is restored from the germline J gene. The V gene is TRBV19, the J gene TRBJ2-2; the match to TRBD1 covers 7 bases. Trimming cost V 11 bases and J 2 bases; bases outside gene matches: 11. Germline assignment: CDR1 LNHDA and CDR2 SQIVND (reference sequence). The CDR3 is made up of 15 amino acids. The CDR3 protein is CACHRGELNTGELFF. The CDR3 DNA, read in part, is TGTGCCTGTCACAGGGGCGAACTCAACACCGGGGAG.

Concerning this clone itself: The CDR3 end falls 3 residues outside the read, so it is completed with the germline J gene. The chain couples TRBV5-1 to TRBJ1-4, with 11 bases identical to TRBD1. The germline gives CDR1 SGHRS, CDR2 YFSETQ. The CDR3 has 14 amino acids. Losses at the gene ends were 4 bases for V and 7 bases for J; bases not matched to a gene: 3. The DNA read from the CDR3 is TGCGCCAGCAGCCGGGGACAGGGGGTTGAAAAA. This translates into CASSRGQGVEK. The complete CDR3 reads CASSRGQGVEKLFF.

In regard to this clone: The read falls 3 residues short of the CDR3 end, and the missing part is taken from the germline J gene. The chain couples TRBV12-3 or TRBV12-4 to TRBJ2-7; 9 bases fit TRBD1. CDR3 size: 18 residues. The junction had 16 bases not matched to a gene; V was cut back by 5 bases and J by 2 bases. The CDR3 bases that were read are TGTGCCAGCAGTCCCGTCCGGGACAGGGTAGGAATTCCCTACGAG. It encodes CASSPVRDRVGIPYE. The CDR3 in its entirety is CASSPVRDRVGIPYEQYF.

Worth noting for this clone: The read falls 3 residues short of the CDR3 end, and the missing part is taken from the germline J gene. The chain joins TRBV30 to TRBJ2-1; weak D call: TRBD2 (6 bases). Germline V CDR1 and CDR2: GTSNPN, SVGIG (reference sequence). Deletions cut 5 bases from V and 6 bases from J, with 11 bases between. The CDR3 loop spans 12 amino acids. CDR3 DNA, as far as it was read: TGTGCCTGGGGGGGGAACGGCAATGAG. This codes for CAWGGNGNE. The full CDR3 protein reads CAWGGNGNEQFF.

Details on this clone: The read halts 3 residues ahead of the CDR3 end, with the missing end drawn from the germline J gene. The chain recombines TRBV6-2 or TRBV6-3 with TRBJ1-1; TRBD1 might be the D (5 bases). Between the trimmed V and J ends, which lost 5 bases and 4 bases, there was a span of 14 bases. The CDR3 loop spans 14 amino acids. Germline assignment: CDR1 MNHEY and CDR2 SVGEGT. The sequenced CDR3 bases are TGTGCCAGCAGTGGCGGGGGTTTGGGCACTGAA. Amino acids: CASSGGGLGTE. The entire CDR3 reads CASSGGGLGTEAFF.

As regards this clone: The CDR3 extends 3 residues past the end of the read, so its final part is completed from the germline J gene. The chain is built from TRBV30 and TRBJ2-1; D unclear. Trimming removed 0 bases at V and 3 bases at J, with 6 bases between. The germline gives CDR1 GTSNPN, CDR2 SVGIG (reference sequence). The CDR3 totals 13 residues. The sequenced part of the CDR3 DNA is TGTGCCTGGAGTGTACTCGACTACAATGAG. This encodes CAWSVLDYNE. The whole CDR3 protein reads CAWSVLDYNEQFF.

About this clone: The CDR3 end is not reached by the read, which stops 3 residues before it; the germline J gene fills it in. The chain couples TRBV7-2 to TRBJ2-7; D gene uncertain. Germline CDR1 and CDR2: SGHTA and FQGNSA. Trimming stripped 5 bases from V and 5 bases from J, with 16 bases between. The CDR3 contains 14 residues. Partial CDR3 DNA: TGTGCCAGCAGCGCCCTAAGTACGCGAGACGAG. Amino acids: CASSALSTRDE. The complete CDR3 protein is CASSALSTRDEQYF.

As to this clone: The CDR3 goes on 3 residues after the read ends, and that part is filled in from the germline J gene. The V and J genes are TRBV19 and TRBJ1-1; 8 bases fit TRBD1. Germline V gene lookup returns CDR1 LNHDA and CDR2 SQIVND (reference sequence). With 5 bases clipped from V and 1 base from J, the junction kept 3 bases outside the gene matches. The CDR3 contains 14 residues. The CDR3 reads CASSWGTGNTEAFF. The CDR3 DNA, read in part, is TGTGCCAGTAGTTGGGGGACAGGGAACACTGAA. The complete variable domain, with remaining parts taken from reference TRBV19 and TRBJ1-1, reads DGGITQSPKYLFRKEGQNVTLSCEQNLNHDAMYWYRQDPGQGLRLIYYSQIVNDFQKGDIAEGYSVSREKKESFPLTVTSAQKNPTAFYLCASSWGTGNTEAFFGQGTRLTVV.

The CDR3 DNA, read in part, is TGTGCCTGGAGCAGGGAAGCGGGAGAGACG. The encoded protein is CAWSREAGET. The entire CDR3 reads CAWSREAGETQYF. The chain has TRBV30 and TRBJ2-3; 8 nucleotides align to TRBD2. The DNA ends 3 residues before the CDR3 does, and the rest of the CDR3 is filled in from the germline J gene. This CDR3 comprises 13 residues. Germline values: CDR1 GTSNPN, CDR2 SVGIG (reference sequence).

Note on this clone: The observed sequence ends 3 residues before the CDR3 terminus, with the missing tail filled in from the germline J gene. V is TRBV29-1 and J is TRBJ2-1; 11 bases line up with TRBD2. Germline V lookup: CDR1 SQVTM, CDR2 ANQGSEA. V was pared by 1 base and J by 0 bases, with 14 bases of the junction left unmatched. This CDR3 is built from 20 residues. CDR3 DNA (partial): TGCAGCGTTGAAGGGCTAGCGGGAGGTAAAACTAGAAGCTCCTACAATGAG. This encodes CSVEGLAGGKTRSSYNE. The whole CDR3 is CSVEGLAGGKTRSSYNEQFF.

Concerning this clone: Read sequence stops 3 residues before the CDR3 end, and the germline J gene provides the missing end. The chain carries TRBV28 and TRBJ2-1; weak D call: TRBD1 (5 bases). V was clipped by 6 bases and J by 6 bases, with 18 bases between them. CDR3 length equals 15 residues. Per germline, CDR1 MDHEN and CDR2 SYDVKM. The DNA read from the CDR3 is TGTGCCAGCAGCTATAGGGGTTTGCGGATCAATGAG. This gives the protein CASSYRGLRINE. The full CDR3 is CASSYRGLRINEQFF.